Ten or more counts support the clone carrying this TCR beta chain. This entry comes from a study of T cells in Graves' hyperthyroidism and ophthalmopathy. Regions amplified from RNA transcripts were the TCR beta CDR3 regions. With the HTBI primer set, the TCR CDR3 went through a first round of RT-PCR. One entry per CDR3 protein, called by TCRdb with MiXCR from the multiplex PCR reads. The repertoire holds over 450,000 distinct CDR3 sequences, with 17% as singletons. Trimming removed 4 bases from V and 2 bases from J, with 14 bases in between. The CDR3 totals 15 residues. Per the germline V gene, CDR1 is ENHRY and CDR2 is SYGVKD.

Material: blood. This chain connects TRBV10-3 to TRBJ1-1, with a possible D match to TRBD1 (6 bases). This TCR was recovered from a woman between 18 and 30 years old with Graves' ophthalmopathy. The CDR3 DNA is TGTGCCATCAGTGGGGGACAAGCCTTAAACACTGAAGCTTTCTTT. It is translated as CAISGGQALNTEAFF.